Shown below are 2 T cell receptor beta chains from a single sample sequenced in a study of OX40 agonist ivuxolimab in advanced cancers. The repertoire was sequenced with immunoSEQ multiplex PCR; TCRdb's copy has only in-frame clones and lacks some. Among tens of thousands of clones listed, around 92% were seen once. The specimen was CD4+ or CD8+ T cells sorted from blood, collected in a trial of the OX40 agonist ivuxolimab. The receptors stem from an adult with an advanced solid tumor such as melanoma, head and neck, liver or kidney cancer.

This chain connects TRBV5-1 to TRBJ2-7; 7 bases agree with TRBD2. J was trimmed by 2 bases and V by 5 bases; bases with no gene match: 7. The CDR3 runs to 14 residues. Germline CDR1 reads SGHRS; CDR2 reads YFSETQ. For the CDR3, the DNA is TGCGCCAGCAGTCCTAGCGGAAAAGCCTACGAGCAGTACTTC. It codes for CASSPSGKAYEQYF.

The table lists this clone with a count of one. The chain couples TRBV6-1 to TRBJ2-1, with 7 bases fitting TRBD1. V shed 2 bases, J shed 6 bases, and the junction held 4 bases outside the gene matches. The CDR3 has 14 residues. Germline assignment: CDR1 MNHNS and CDR2 SASEGT. CDR3 sequence (DNA): TGTGCCAGCAGTGAATGGGGGACAGCCAATGAGCAGTTCTTC. It is translated as CASSEWGTANEQFF.